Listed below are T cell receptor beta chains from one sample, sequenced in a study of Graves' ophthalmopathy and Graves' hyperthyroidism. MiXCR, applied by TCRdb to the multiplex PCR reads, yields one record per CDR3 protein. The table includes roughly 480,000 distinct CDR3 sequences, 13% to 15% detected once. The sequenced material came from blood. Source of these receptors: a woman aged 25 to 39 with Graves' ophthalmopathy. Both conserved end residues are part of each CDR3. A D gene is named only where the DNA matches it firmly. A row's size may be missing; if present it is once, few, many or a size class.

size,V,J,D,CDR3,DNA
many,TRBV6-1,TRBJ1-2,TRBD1,CASGGQVSGYTF,TGTGCCAGCGGGGGACAGGTGTCTGGCTACACCTTC
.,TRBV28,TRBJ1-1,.,CASSSRGSGTEAFF,TGTGCCAGCAGTTCCCGGGGGAGCGGCACTGAAGCTTTCTTT
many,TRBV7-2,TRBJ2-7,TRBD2,CASSLAQTSNPYEQYF,TGTGCCAGCAGCTTAGCCCAGACTAGCAACCCCTACGAGCAGTACTTC
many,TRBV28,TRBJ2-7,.,CASSLLLTGSYEQYF,TGTGCCAGCAGTTTATTATTGACAGGTTCCTACGAGCAGTACTTC
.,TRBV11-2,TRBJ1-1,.,CASSYRKPFGEATEAFF,TGTGCCAGCAGCTACCGAAAACCCTTTGGGGAGGCCACTGAAGCTTTCTTT
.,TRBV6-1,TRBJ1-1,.,CASSLGKGVAEAFF,TGTGCCAGCAGTCTAGGGAAGGGGGTGGCTGAAGCTTTCTTT
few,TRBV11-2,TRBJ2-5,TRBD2,CASSSPLAGKETQYF,TGTGCCAGCAGCTCTCCGTTAGCGGGTAAAGAGACCCAGTACTTC
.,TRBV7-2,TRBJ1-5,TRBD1,CASSLATGSSNQPQHF,TGTGCCAGCAGCTTAGCGACAGGGTCCAGCAATCAGCCCCAGCATTTT
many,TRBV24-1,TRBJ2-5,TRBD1,CATSDGTGIETQYF,TGTGCCACCAGTGATGGGACAGGGATAGAGACCCAGTACTTC
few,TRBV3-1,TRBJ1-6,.,CASSQGRVGDSPLHF,TGTGCCAGCAGCCAAGGCAGGGTTGGGGATTCACCCCTCCACTTT
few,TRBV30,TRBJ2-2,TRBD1,CAWTHGQGAGELFF,TGTGCCTGGACTCACGGACAGGGCGCCGGGGAGCTGTTTTTT
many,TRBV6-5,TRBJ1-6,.,CASSSGPYNSPLHF,TGTGCCAGCAGTTCGGGACCGTATAATTCACCCCTCCACTTT
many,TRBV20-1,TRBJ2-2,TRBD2,CSAVAGGSTGELFF,TGCAGTGCCGTAGCGGGAGGGAGTACCGGGGAGCTGTTTTTT
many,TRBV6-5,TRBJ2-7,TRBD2,CASSSAGTSATYEQYF,TGTGCCAGCAGTTCCGCCGGGACTAGCGCGACCTACGAGCAGTACTTC
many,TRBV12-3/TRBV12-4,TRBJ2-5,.,CASSSPYRATLPGETQYF,TGTGCCAGCAGTTCCCCGTACCGGGCCACCCTCCCCGGGGAGACCCAGTACTTC
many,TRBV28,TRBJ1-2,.,CASTPGTNYGYTF,TGTGCCAGCACTCCTGGAACTAACTATGGCTACACCTTC
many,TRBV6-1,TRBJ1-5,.,CASSPAGSHQPQHF,TGTGCCAGCAGTCCAGCAGGTTCCCATCAGCCCCAGCATTTT
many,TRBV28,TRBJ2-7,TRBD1,CASSPSGQGAYEQYF,TGTGCCAGCAGCCCTTCCGGACAGGGAGCCTACGAGCAGTACTTC
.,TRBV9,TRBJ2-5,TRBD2,CASSAWGGRAPQETQYF,TGTGCCAGCAGCGCGTGGGGCGGGAGAGCCCCCCAAGAGACCCAGTACTTC
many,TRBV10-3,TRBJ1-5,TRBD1,CAISEDRDNQPQHF,TGTGCCATCAGTGAGGACAGGGACAATCAGCCCCAGCATTTT
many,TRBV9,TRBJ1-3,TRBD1,CASSAQGGTGNTIYF,TGTGCCAGCAGCGCCCAGGGGGGGACTGGAAACACCATATATTTT
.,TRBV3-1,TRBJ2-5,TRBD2,CASSLGGGWGQYF,TGTGCCAGCAGCCTCGGGGGGGGATGGGGCCAGTACTTC
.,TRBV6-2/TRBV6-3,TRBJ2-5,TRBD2,CASTRDRARLAGAGETQYF,TGTGCCAGCACCCGGGACAGGGCAAGACTAGCGGGAGCCGGTGAGACCCAGTACTTC
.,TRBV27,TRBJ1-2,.,CASSLQNRAGSYTF,TGTGCCAGCAGTTTACAGAACAGGGCCGGAAGCTACACCTTC
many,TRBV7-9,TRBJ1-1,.,CASSLGSRLTEAFF,TGTGCCAGCAGCTTAGGGTCCCGGCTAACTGAAGCTTTCTTT
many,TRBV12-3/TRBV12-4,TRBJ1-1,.,CASSLPQGSTEAFF,TGTGCCAGCAGTTTACCCCAGGGCAGCACTGAAGCTTTCTTT
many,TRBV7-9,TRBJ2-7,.,CASSPSLGGRPGEQYF,TGTGCCAGCAGCCCAAGTCTTGGGGGTCGTCCGGGCGAGCAGTACTTC
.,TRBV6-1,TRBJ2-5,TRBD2,CASSDLAGAPAETQCF,TGTGCCAGCAGTGACCTAGCGGGGGCTCCCGCAGAGACCCAGTGCTTC
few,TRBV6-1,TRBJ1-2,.,CASSERGGDGYTF,TGTGCCAGCAGTGAACGGGGGGGCGATGGCTACACCTTC